Below, one T cell receptor (beta chain) is given with its context. Authors' processing steps: Nucleated cell counts were estimated from reference gene primer amplification. Method: immunoSEQ multiplex PCR; TCRdb's copy keeps in-frame clones and lacks some. V and J calls and clone size follow that table, whereas D and trimming were derived from the DNA. The top ten clones hold 3% of a sample with 300,000 to 350,000 clones, around 88% of them seen once. This sample is part of a study of blood T cell repertoires in COVID-19. At the level of the study: The United States, Italy and Spain provided the acute and convalescent COVID-19 samples. The cDNA or gDNA used as material had been derived from T cells, B-cell-depleted T cells, or PBMCs.

The receptor's source is a man younger than 40 with active or convalescent COVID-19. Sequencing was performed on peripheral blood.

CDR3 protein: CASSSRFTNEKLFF. The CDR3 region has the DNA TGTGCCAGCAGTTCCAGGTTCACTAATGAAAAACTGTTTTTT. This chain connects TRBV28 to TRBJ1-4; D unresolved. This CDR3 has 14 residues. Trimming stripped 4 bases from V and 2 bases from J, with 8 bases between. The germline V gene has CDR1 MDHEN and CDR2 SYDVKM. Full variable domain (missing parts from reference TRBV28 and TRBJ1-4): DVKVTQSSRYLVKRTGEKVFLECVQDMDHENMFWYRQDPGLGLRLIYFSYDVKMKEKGDIPEGYSVSREKKERFSLILESASTNQTSMYLCASSSRFTNEKLFFGSGTQLSVL.